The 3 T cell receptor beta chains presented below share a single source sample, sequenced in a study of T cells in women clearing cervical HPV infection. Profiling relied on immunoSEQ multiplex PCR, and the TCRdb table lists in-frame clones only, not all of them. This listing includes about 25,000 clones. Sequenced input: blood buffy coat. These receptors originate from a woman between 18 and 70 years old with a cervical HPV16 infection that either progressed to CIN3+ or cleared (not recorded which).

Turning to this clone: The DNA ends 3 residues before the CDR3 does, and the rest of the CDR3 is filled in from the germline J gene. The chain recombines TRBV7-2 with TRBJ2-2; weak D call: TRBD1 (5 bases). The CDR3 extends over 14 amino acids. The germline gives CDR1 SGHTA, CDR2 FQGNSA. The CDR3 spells CASSLGQQNEKLFF. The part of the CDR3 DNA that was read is TGTGCCAGCAGCCTGGGGCAGCAGAATGAAAAG.

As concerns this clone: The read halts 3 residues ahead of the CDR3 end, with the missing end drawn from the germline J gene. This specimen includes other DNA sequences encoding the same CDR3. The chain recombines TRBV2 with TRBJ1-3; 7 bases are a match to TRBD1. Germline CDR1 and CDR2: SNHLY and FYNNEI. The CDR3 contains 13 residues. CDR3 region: CASAGQIRGTIYF. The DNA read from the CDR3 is TGTGCCAGCGCGGGACAGATCCGGGGCACG. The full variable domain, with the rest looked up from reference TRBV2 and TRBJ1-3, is EPEVTQTPSHQVTQMGQEVILRCVPISNHLYFYWYRQILGQKVEFLVSFYNNEISEKSEIFDDQFSVERPDGSNFTLKIRSTKLEDSAMYFCASAGQIRGTIYFGEGSWLTVV.

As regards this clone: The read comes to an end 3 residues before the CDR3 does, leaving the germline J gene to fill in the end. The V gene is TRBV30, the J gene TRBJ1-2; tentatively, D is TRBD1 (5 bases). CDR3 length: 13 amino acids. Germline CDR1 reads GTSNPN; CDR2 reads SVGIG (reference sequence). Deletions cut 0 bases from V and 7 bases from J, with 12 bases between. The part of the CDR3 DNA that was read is TGTGCCTGGAGTGTTAATCTCGGGGGTGGC. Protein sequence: CAWSVNLGGG. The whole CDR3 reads CAWSVNLGGGYTF.